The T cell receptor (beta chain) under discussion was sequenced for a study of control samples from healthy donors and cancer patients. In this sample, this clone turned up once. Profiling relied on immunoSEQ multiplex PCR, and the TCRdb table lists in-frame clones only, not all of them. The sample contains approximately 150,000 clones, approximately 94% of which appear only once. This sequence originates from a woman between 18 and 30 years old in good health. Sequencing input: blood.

This chain's CDR3 is CASTRRGLAKNIQYF. CDR3 in DNA: TGTGCCAGCACCAGAAGGGGGCTAGCCAAAAACATTCAGTACTTC. This chain connects TRBV21-1 to TRBJ2-4; the table gives TRBD1 as D, unverified against the DNA. TRBV21-1 is termed a pseudogene. The CDR3 runs 15 residues.